Reported below is one T cell receptor (beta chain). Its target is unknown. Here immunoSEQ multiplex PCR was the method, and the copy in TCRdb shows in-frame clones only, minus some. Of some 1.4 million clones in the sample, approximately 97% were seen once. The germline V and J ends were trimmed by 3 bases and 2 bases, with 11 bases remaining between them. Germline V gene data show CDR1 as SGHRS and CDR2 as YFSETQ. The CDR3 is 15 residues long. This sample is part of a study of shared clonotypes between healthy human individuals. Whole-study results and caveats: In the sorted subsets, rarefaction showed sequencing was incomplete despite large depth. Blood alone was sampled, and tissue repertoires likely differ.

Study donors comprised healthy, HIV-negative adults devoid of recent acute infection or vaccination. The chain joins TRBV5-1 to TRBJ1-4; D is unresolved. Source material: naive CD4+ T cells sorted from blood. The subset denotes: CD45RA+ positively selected. This TCR derives from a man between 25 and 39 years old in good health. Here the CDR3 DNA reads TGCGCCAGCAGCTATCAAGAGGGTACTAATGAAAAACTGTTTTTT. The encoded protein is CASSYQEGTNEKLFF.